This TCR beta chain was sequenced during a study of cytomegalovirus exposure and HLA in healthy donors. It was with 60 Vbeta and 13 Jbeta primers that the PCR ran. Here immunoSEQ multiplex PCR was the method, and the copy in TCRdb shows in-frame clones only, minus some. The sample holds 150,000 to 200,000 clones, over 60% seen once. There are 16 residues in the CDR3. Germline CDR1 SSHAT, CDR2 FNYEAQ (reference sequence). With regard to this clone: Its ends do not fully match the called genes, so a read error is possible.

Input material: PBMCs. The source of this sequence is a man aged 18 to 30 in good health and CMV-seronegative. This chain joins TRBV7-7 and TRBJ2-1, with 10 bases that match TRBD2. CDR3 DNA sequence: TGTGCTAGCAGCTTAATCCTAGCGGGAGCAAACAATGAGCAGTTCTTC. Translated, it gives CASSLILAGANNEQFF.